This T cell receptor beta chain was sequenced during a study of radiation and T cells in renal cell carcinoma. Study-level points and caveats: From baseline, blood top tumor clonotypes peaked at 2 weeks post-radiation.

From germline, CDR1 is SGHDT and CDR2 YYEEEE. This CDR3 region has 14 residues. With 2 bases removed from V and 3 bases from J, the gap between germline ends came to 12 bases. Clones were sequenced by immunoSEQ multiplex PCR, and TCRdb holds only the in-frame ones, with some missing. Of about 78,000 clones in the sample, 70% to 90% were seen once. About this clone itself: The antigen remains unidentified.

Time point defined: blood 4 weeks post-SBRT, at nephrectomy. The treatment was: 15 Gy SBRT to primary tumor, nephrectomy 4 weeks later. After SBRT, blood was collected at 2 and 4 weeks, plus baseline. The gene calls are TRBV5-6 and TRBJ2-7; D remains unclear. The input for sequencing was blood, taken from a patient whose treatment included radiotherapy and nephrectomy. This clonotype originated in a woman in her 70s with renal cell carcinoma. The CDR3 DNA is TGTGCCAGCAGCTTTCTAAGACCGGGCTACGAGCAGTACTTC. Translating it yields CASSFLRPGYEQYF.